This entry lists 8 T cell receptor beta chains sequenced from one sample in a study of shared clonotypes between healthy human individuals. The data were produced by immunoSEQ multiplex PCR, yet TCRdb's version contains in-frame clones alone and is incomplete. The repertoire holds approximately 92,000 clones, with 60% to 70% as singletons. What was sequenced was memory CD8+ T cells sorted from blood. Subset described: CD45RO+ cells pooled with CCR7-negative TemRA cells. These receptors all come from a man aged 25 to 40 in good health.

The rearrangement links TRBV6-5 to TRBJ1-1; 7 nucleotides agree with TRBD1. Looked up from germline, CDR1 is MNHEY and CDR2 is SVGAGI. The CDR3 covers 16 residues. V was pared by 2 bases and J by 0 bases, with 6 bases of the junction left unmatched. This chain's CDR3 is CASSYLGDSVNTEAFF. CDR3 coding DNA: TGTGCCAGCAGTTACCTTGGGGACAGTGTGAACACTGAAGCTTTCTTT.

This clone was counted between two and nine times. The chain is built from TRBV6-4 and TRBJ2-1, with a tentative D call TRBD1 (6 bases). There are 14 residues in the CDR3. Trimming left V 4 bases short and J 5 bases short, with 12 bases between. Germline V gives CDR1 MRHNA, CDR2 SNTAGT. CDR3 amino acids: CASSVSGEHNEQFF. DNA of the CDR3: TGTGCCAGCAGTGTCTCAGGGGAACACAATGAGCAGTTCTTC.

V gene TRBV11-2 combines with J gene TRBJ2-7; 7 bases line up with TRBD1. The germline V gene encodes CDR1 SGHAT and CDR2 FQNNGV. The J segment lost 2 bases and the V segment lost 5 bases, leaving 6 bases of the junction unmatched. CDR3 length equals 14 residues. CDR3 protein: CASSNYRGAYEQYF. The CDR3 DNA is TGTGCCAGCAGCAATTACAGGGGCGCCTACGAGCAGTACTTC.

This sequence joins TRBV5-1 and TRBJ2-2, with D maybe TRBD1 (6 bases). V dropped 3 bases and J dropped 7 bases, with 10 bases sitting between them. The CDR3 length is 13 residues. Germline CDR1 and CDR2: SGHRS and YFSETQ. For the CDR3, the DNA is TGCGCCAGCAGCTACACAGGGATCGGGGAGCTGTTTTTT. Amino acids: CASSYTGIGELFF.

The chain is built from TRBV19 and TRBJ2-3, with D possibly called TRBD1 or TRBD2 (6 bases each). The germline V gene has CDR1 LNHDA and CDR2 SQIVND (reference sequence). The CDR3 extends over 15 amino acids. The V gene lost 8 bases and the J gene lost 3 bases, with 18 bases spanning the gap. The CDR3 nucleotides read TGTGCCAGTCGTTTAGGGGGGCGCGATACAGATACGCAGTATTTT. Protein sequence: CASRLGGRDTDTQYF.

The chain carries TRBV7-9 and TRBJ2-7; TRBD1 matches at 12 bases. Germline CDR1 SEHNR, CDR2 FQNEAQ (reference sequence). The CDR3 is 16 residues long. The J segment lost 6 bases and the V segment lost 5 bases, leaving 11 bases of the junction unmatched. CDR3 coding DNA: TGTGCCAGCAGCCCCCTCCCGGGACAGGGGGCCATCGAGCAGTACTTC. The encoded protein is CASSPLPGQGAIEQYF. Based on the CDR3 plus reference TRBV7-9 and TRBJ2-7, the full variable domain is DTGVSQNPRHKITKRGQNVTFRCDPISEHNRLYWYRQTLGQGPEFLTYFQNEAQLEKSRLLSDRFSAERPKGSFSTLEIQRTEQGDSAMYLCASSPLPGQGAIEQYFGPGTRLTVT.

J is TRBJ2-3 and V is TRBV27, with 12 bases fitting TRBD1. Germline V gene sequence: CDR1 MNHEY, CDR2 SMNVEV (reference sequence). With V trimmed by 3 bases and J by 3 bases, 4 bases remained unmatched. The CDR3 spans 16 residues. In DNA, the CDR3 is TGTGCCAGCAGTTTTAGGGACAGGGGGCGGACAGATACGCAGTATTTT. Translation: CASSFRDRGRTDTQYF.

This clone appeared once. The gene calls are TRBV19 and TRBJ1-5; D gene unclear. The CDR3 runs 14 residues. Trimming left V 10 bases short and J 4 bases short, with 17 bases between. CDR1 and CDR2 (germline): LNHDA, SQIVND (reference sequence). The CDR3 DNA follows: TGTGCCACCACCGCCGGGGAGGCAAATCAGCCCCAGCATTTT. This translates into CATTAGEANQPQHF.